The clone carrying this T cell receptor beta chain showed up just once. What it binds is not known. TCRdb's table, derived via immunoSEQ multiplex PCR, lists solely in-frame clones and lacks some. Among under 1,100,000 clones, approximately 76% were seen once, and the ten largest hold roughly 1.4%. The sample is drawn from a study of shared clonotypes between healthy human individuals. Regarding the study as a whole: Generally, naive subsets came out with larger estimated richness than memory subsets.

Per germline, CDR1 WNHNN and CDR2 SYGVQD (reference sequence). Trimming shortened V by 0 bases and J by 1 base, and 15 bases separated the two germline ends. There are 17 residues in the CDR3. The TCR originated in a man younger than 35 in good health. Sample: memory CD4+ T cells sorted from blood. As to subset: CD45RA-negative fraction. The chain recombines TRBV10-1 with TRBJ1-1; the D gene is possibly TRBD1 (5 bases). The DNA of the CDR3 is TGCGCCAGCAGTGAGTCGGGGAGGGGACGAAAGAACACTGAAGCTTTCTTT. This gives the protein CASSESGRGRKNTEAFF.